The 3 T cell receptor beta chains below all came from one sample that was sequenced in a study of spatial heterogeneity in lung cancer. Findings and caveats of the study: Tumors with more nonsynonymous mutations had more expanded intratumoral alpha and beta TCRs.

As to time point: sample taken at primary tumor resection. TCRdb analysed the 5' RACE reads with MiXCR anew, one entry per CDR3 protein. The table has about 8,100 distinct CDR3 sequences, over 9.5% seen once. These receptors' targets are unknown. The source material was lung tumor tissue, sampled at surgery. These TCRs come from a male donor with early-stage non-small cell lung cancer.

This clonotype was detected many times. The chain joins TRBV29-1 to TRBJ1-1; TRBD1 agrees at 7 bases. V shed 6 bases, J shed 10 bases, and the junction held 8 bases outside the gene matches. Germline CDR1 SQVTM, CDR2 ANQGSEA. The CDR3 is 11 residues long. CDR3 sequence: CSVSTGALAFF. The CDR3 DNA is TGCAGCGTATCAACAGGGGCTTTAGCTTTCTTT.

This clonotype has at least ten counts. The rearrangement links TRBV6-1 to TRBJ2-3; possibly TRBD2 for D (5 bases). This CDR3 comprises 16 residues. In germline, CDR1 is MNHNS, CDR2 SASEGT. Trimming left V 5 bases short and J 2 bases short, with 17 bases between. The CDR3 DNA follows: TGTGCCAGCAGTTACAACATGGGGAGCGACACAGATACGCAGTATTTT. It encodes CASSYNMGSDTDTQYF.

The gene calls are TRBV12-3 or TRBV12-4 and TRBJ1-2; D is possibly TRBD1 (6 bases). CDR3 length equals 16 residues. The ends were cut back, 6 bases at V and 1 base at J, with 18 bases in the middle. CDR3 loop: CASSLGQTGRNYGYTF. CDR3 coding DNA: TGTGCCAGCAGCCTCGGACAGACCGGGCGTAACTATGGCTACACCTTC.